This T cell receptor (beta chain) stems from a study of regulatory T cells in long-lasting Graves disease. This clonotype was detected many times. Time point here: newly diagnosed GD, antithyroid drugs for less than 3 months. PBMC RNA served as the TCR library source. Both iRepertoire HTBI primers and Arm-PCR of CDR3 regions were used to build the TCR beta libraries. TCRdb redid the calling of the multiplex PCR reads with MiXCR, one entry per CDR3 protein. Of 300,000 to 400,000 distinct CDR3 sequences listed, roughly a sixth are singletons. These same records also appear under a second study, on T cells in Graves' hyperthyroidism and ophthalmopathy.

The sample in question was peripheral blood mononuclear cells (PBMCs), obtained at new diagnosis, from a patient treated with antithyroid drugs. The receptor was derived from a man aged 35 to 55 with Graves disease.

Here the CDR3 reads CASTTRTGGRAFF. DNA for the CDR3: TGTGCCAGCACCACTCGGACAGGGGGCCGGGCATTCTTT. The chain carries TRBV6-1 and TRBJ1-1; 11 nucleotides agree with TRBD1. The V and J ends lost 7 bases and 14 bases, in that order; junction bases with no gene match: 12. In germline, CDR1 is MNHNS, CDR2 SASEGT. The CDR3 is made up of 13 amino acids.